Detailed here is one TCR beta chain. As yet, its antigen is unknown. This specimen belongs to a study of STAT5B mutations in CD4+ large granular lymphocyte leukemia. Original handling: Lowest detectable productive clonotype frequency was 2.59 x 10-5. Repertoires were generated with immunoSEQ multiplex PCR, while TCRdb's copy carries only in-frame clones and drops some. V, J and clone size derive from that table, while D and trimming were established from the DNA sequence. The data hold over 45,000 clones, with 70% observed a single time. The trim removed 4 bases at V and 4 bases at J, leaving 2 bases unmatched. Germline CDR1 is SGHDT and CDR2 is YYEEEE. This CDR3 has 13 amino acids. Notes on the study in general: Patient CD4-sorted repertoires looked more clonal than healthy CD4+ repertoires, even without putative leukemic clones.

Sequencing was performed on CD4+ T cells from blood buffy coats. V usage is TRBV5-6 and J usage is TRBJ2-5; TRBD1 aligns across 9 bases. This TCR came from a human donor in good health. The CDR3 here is CASSTTGGETQYF. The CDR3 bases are TGTGCCAGCAGCACGACAGGGGGAGAGACCCAGTACTTC.